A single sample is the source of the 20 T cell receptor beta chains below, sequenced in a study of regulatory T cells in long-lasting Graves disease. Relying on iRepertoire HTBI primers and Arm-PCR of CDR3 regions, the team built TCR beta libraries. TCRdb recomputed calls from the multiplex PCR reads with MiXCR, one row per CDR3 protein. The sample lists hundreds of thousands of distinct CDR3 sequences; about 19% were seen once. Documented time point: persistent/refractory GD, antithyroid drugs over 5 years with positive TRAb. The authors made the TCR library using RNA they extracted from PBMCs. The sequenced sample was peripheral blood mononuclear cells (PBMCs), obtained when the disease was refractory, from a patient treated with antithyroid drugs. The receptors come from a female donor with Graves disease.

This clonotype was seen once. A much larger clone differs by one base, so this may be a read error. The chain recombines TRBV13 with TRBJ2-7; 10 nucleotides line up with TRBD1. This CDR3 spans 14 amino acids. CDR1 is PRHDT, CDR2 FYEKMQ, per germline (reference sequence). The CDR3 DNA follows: TGTGTCAGCAGCTCCGGGACAGGGGAAAACGAGCAGTACTTC. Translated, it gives CVSSSGTGENEQYF.

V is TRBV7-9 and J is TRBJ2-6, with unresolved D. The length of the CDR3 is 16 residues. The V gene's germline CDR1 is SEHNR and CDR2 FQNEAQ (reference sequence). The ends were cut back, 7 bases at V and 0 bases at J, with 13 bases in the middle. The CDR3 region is CASNSQRGSGANVLTF. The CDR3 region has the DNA TGTGCCAGCAATAGTCAGCGAGGCTCTGGGGCCAACGTCCTGACTTTC. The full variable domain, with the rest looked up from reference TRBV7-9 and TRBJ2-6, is DTGVSQNPRHKITKRGQNVTFRCDPISEHNRLYWYRQTLGQGPEFLTYFQNEAQLEKSRLLSDRFSAERPKGSFSTLEIQRTEQGDSAMYLCASNSQRGSGANVLTFGAGSRLTVL.

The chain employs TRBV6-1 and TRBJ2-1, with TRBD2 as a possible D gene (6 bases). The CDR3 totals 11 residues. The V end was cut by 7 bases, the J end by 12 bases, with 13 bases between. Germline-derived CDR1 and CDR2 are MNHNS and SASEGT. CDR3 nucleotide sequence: TGTGCCAGCATTCTTGGGGGGAGGCAGTTCTTC. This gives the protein CASILGGRQFF.

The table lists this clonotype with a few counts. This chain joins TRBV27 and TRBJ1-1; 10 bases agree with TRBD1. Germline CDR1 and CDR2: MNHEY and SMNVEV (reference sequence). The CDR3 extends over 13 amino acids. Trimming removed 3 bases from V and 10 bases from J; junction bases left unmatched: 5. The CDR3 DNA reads TGTGCCAGCAGTTTTTCCGGGACAGGGGTAGCTTTCTTT. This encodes CASSFSGTGVAFF.

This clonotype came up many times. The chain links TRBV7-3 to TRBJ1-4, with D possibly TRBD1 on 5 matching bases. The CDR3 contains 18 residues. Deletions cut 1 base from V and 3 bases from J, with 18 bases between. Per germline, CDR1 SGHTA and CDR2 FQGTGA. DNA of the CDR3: TGTGCCAGCAGCTTAAATCTCCTGGGGGGGGAAGCTAATGAAAAACTGTTTTTT. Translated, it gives CASSLNLLGGEANEKLFF.

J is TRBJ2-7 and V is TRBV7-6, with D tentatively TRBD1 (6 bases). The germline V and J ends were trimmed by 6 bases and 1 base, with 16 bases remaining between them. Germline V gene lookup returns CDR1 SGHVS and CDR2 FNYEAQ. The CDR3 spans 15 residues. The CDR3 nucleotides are TGTGCCAGCAGTCCAGGGGTAAGGAGATCCTACGAGCAGTACTTC. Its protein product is CASSPGVRRSYEQYF.

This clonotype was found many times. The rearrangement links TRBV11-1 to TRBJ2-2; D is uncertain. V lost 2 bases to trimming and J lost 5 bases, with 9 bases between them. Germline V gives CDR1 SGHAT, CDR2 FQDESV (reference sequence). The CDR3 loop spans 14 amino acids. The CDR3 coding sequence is TGTGCCAGCAGCTTACCCGTAGGTACCGGGGAGCTGTTTTTT. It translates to CASSLPVGTGELFF.

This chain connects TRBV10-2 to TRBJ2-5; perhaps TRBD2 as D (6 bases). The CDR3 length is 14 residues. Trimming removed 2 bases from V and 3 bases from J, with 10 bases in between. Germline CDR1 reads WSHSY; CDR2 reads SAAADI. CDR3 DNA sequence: TGCGCCAGCAGTGAGGCGGGATGGGAAGAGACCCAGTACTTC. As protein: CASSEAGWEETQYF.

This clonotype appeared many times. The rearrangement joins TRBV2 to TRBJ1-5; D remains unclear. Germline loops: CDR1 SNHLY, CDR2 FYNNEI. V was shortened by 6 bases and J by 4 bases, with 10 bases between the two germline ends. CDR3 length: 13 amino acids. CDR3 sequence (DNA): TGTGCCAGCAGCCCCTATGGGAATCAGCCCCAGCATTTT. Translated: CASSPYGNQPQHF.

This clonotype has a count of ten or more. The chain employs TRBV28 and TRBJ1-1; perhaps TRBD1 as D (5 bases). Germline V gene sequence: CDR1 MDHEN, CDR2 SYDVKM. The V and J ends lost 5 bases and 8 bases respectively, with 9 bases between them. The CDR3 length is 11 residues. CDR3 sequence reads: CASSGWGEAFF. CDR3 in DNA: TGTGCCAGCAGTGGGTGGGGGGAAGCTTTCTTT.

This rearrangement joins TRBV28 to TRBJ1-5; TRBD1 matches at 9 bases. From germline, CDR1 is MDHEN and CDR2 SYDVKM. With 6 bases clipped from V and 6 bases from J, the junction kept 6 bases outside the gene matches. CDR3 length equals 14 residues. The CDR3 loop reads CASSEQGAIQPQHF. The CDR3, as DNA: TGTGCCAGCAGCGAACAGGGGGCGATTCAGCCCCAGCATTTT.

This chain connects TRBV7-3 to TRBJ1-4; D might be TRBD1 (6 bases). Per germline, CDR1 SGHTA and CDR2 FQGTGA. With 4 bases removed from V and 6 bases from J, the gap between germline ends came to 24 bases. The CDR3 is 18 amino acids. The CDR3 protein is CASSYGTGNVWRDEKLFF. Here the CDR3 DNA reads TGTGCCAGCAGCTATGGTACAGGGAATGTCTGGCGTGATGAAAAACTGTTTTTT.

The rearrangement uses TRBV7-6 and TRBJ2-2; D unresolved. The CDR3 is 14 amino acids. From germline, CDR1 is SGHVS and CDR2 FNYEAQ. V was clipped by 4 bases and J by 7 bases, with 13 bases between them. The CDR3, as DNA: TGTGCCAGCAGCTCCAACCCCCGATACGGGGAGCTGTTTTTT. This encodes CASSSNPRYGELFF.

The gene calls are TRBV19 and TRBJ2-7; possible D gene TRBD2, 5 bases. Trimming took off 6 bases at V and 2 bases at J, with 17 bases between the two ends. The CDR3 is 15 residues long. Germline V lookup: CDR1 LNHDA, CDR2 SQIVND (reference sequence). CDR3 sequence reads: CASRRTCGVAYEQYF. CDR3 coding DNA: TGTGCCAGTAGAAGGACTTGCGGAGTCGCCTACGAGCAGTACTTC. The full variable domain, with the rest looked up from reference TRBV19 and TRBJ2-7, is DGGITQSPKYLFRKEGQNVTLSCEQNLNHDAMYWYRQDPGQGLRLIYYSQIVNDFQKGDIAEGYSVSREKKESFPLTVTSAQKNPTAFYLCASRRTCGVAYEQYFGPGTRLTVT.

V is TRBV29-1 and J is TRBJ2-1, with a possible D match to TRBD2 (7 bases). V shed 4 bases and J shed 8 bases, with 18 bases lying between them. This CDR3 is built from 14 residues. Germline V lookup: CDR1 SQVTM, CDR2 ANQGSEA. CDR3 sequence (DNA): TGCAGCGTTGTCGGGGGCGGGAGATACTATGAGCAGTTCTTC. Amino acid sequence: CSVVGGGRYYEQFF.

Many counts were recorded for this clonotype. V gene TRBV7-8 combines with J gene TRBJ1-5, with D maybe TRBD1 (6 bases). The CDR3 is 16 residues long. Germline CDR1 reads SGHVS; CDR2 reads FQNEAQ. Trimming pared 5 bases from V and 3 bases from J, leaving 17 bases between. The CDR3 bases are TGTGCCAGCAGCCCTAATGTCAGGGGCTTCAATCAGCCCCAGCATTTT. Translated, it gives CASSPNVRGFNQPQHF.

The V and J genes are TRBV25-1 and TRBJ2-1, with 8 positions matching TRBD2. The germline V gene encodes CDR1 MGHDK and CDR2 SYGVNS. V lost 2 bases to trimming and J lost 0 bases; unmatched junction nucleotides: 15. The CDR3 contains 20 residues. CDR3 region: CASSEKRAGVLLSSYNEQFF. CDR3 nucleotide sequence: TGTGCCAGCAGTGAAAAAAGAGCGGGAGTCCTTCTTAGCTCCTACAATGAGCAGTTCTTC. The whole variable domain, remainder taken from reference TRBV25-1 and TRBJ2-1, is EADIYQTPRYLVIGTGKKITLECSQTMGHDKMYWYQQDPGMELHLIHYSYGVNSTEKGDLSSESTVSRIRTEHFPLTLESARPSHTSQYLCASSEKRAGVLLSSYNEQFFGPGTRLTVL.

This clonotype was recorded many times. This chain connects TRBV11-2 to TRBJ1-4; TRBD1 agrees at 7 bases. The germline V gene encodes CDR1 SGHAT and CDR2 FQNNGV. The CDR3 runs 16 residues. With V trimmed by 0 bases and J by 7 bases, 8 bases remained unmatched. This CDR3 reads CASSLDRIGTAEKLFF. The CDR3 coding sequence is TGTGCCAGCAGCTTAGATCGTATAGGGACAGCTGAAAAACTGTTTTTT.

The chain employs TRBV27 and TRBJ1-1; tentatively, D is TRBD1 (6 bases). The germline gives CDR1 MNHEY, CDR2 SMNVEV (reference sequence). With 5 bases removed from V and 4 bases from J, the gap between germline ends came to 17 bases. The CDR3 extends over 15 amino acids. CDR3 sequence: CASSGSVRGGTEAFF. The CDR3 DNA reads TGTGCCAGCAGTGGATCGGTCAGAGGGGGCACTGAAGCTTTCTTT.

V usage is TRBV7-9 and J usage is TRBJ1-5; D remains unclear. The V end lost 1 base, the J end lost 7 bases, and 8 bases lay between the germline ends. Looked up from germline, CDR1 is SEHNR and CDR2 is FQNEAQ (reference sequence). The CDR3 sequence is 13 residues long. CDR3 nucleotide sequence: TGTGCCAGCAGCTTAGTCCAAGGCCAGCCCCAGCATTTT. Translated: CASSLVQGQPQHF.